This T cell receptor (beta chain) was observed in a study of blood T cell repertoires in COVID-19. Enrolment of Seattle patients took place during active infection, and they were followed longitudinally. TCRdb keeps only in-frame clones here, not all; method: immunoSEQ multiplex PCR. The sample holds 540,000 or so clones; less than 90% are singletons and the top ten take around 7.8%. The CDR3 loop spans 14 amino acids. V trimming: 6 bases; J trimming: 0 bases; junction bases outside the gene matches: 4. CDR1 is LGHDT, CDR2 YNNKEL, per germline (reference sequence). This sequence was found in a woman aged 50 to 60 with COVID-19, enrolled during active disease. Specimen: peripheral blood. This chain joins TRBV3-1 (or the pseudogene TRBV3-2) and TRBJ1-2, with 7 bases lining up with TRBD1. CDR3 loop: CASSYRGANYGYTF. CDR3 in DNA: TGTGCCAGCAGTTACAGGGGAGCTAACTATGGCTACACCTTC.